One and the same sample provided the 12 T cell receptor beta chains below, sequenced in a study of Tregs in tolerant kidney transplant recipients. The table came from immunoSEQ multiplex PCR; TCRdb's copy has only in-frame clones and leaves some out. The table includes around 230,000 clones, 65% to 85% detected once. The sequenced sample consisted of CD4+ T cells from blood. The receptors come from a human donor in good health.

V gene TRBV6-1 combines with J gene TRBJ2-6; unclear D gene. This CDR3 is built from 18 residues. The V end lost 1 base, the J end lost 0 bases, and 13 bases lay between the germline ends. Germline V lookup: CDR1 MNHNS, CDR2 SASEGT. Written as DNA, the CDR3 is TGTGCCAGCAGTGAAGGGTCGTTTTGGGGCTCTGGGGCCAACGTCCTGACTTTC. Its translation is CASSEGSFWGSGANVLTF.

The chain is built from TRBV4-2 and TRBJ1-4, with TRBD1 matching over 7 bases. The length of the CDR3 is 14 residues. CDR1 is LGHNA, CDR2 YNFKEQ, per germline. With V trimmed by 4 bases and J by 7 bases, 6 bases remained unmatched. DNA for the CDR3: TGTGCCAGCAGCCCGAGGGGGCCGGGTGAAAAACTGTTTTTT. Translated, it gives CASSPRGPGEKLFF.

The CDR3, as DNA: TGCGCCAGCAGCCCTCAGGGGGCGCCGAATTCACCCCTCCACTTT. Amino acid sequence: CASSPQGAPNSPLHF. The rearrangement links TRBV5-1 to TRBJ1-6; 8 bases line up with TRBD1. Per germline, CDR1 SGHRS and CDR2 YFSETQ. J lost 7 bases, V lost 4 bases, and 7 bases had no gene match. The CDR3 covers 15 residues.

This clone has only a few counts. The DNA for the CDR3 is TGTGCCAGCAGTTACACCGGGGCCTATGGCTACACCTTC. Its protein is CASSYTGAYGYTF. The V gene is TRBV6-5, the J gene TRBJ1-2; D is perhaps TRBD1 (5 bases). V was pared by 2 bases and J by 4 bases, with 8 bases between. The length of the CDR3 is 13 residues. CDR1 MNHEY and CDR2 SVGAGI come from the germline V gene.

V usage is TRBV5-1 and J usage is TRBJ2-7; TRBD2 agrees at 8 bases. With 3 bases clipped from V and 3 bases from J, the junction kept 5 bases outside the gene matches. The CDR3 runs to 14 residues. Germline CDR1 and CDR2: SGHRS and YFSETQ. The CDR3 loop is CASSSTTSGYEQYF. The CDR3 DNA sequence: TGCGCCAGCAGCTCCACAACTAGCGGCTACGAGCAGTACTTC.

This clone has only a few counts. The rearrangement links TRBV6-6 to TRBJ2-2, with no clear D. Germline V lookup: CDR1 MNHNY, CDR2 SVGAGI (reference sequence). The V gene lost 2 bases and the J gene lost 6 bases, with 7 bases spanning the gap. This CDR3 is built from 13 residues. The CDR3 DNA reads as TGTGCCAGCAGTTACGGGTCCCCCGGGGAGCTGTTTTTT. Translating gives CASSYGSPGELFF.

The chain joins TRBV5-1 to TRBJ2-2; tentatively, D is TRBD1 (6 bases). This CDR3 is 16 amino acids long. CDR1 and CDR2 (germline): SGHRS, YFSETQ. V lost 7 bases, J lost 3 bases, and 19 bases lay in between. In DNA, the CDR3 is TGCGCCAGCGCCTTCCCCCCGGCAGGGGACACCGGGGAGCTGTTTTTT. Its translation: CASAFPPAGDTGELFF.

This chain connects TRBV21-1 to TRBJ1-1. TRBV21-1 is an annotated pseudogene. This CDR3 has 15 residues. For the CDR3, the DNA is TGTGCCAGCACCCCGGGGACTGAGATGAACACTGAAGCTTTCTTT. This translates into CASTPGTEMNTEAFF.

This chain connects TRBV6-1 to TRBJ1-4, with no clear D. Between the trimmed V and J ends, which lost 4 bases and 7 bases, there was a span of 7 bases. Looked up from germline, CDR1 is MNHNS and CDR2 is SASEGT. The CDR3 has 12 residues. The CDR3 loop reads CASSAQIEKLFF. The CDR3 nucleotides are TGTGCCAGCAGTGCTCAGATTGAAAAACTGTTTTTT.

V usage is TRBV30 and J usage is TRBJ1-5; D uncertain. The CDR3 is 13 residues long. Germline loops: CDR1 GTSNPN, CDR2 SVGIG (reference sequence). V gave up 1 base and J gave up 0 bases, with 4 bases separating them. The CDR3 spells CAWSGNSNQPQHF. CDR3 nucleotides: TGTGCCTGGAGTGGGAATAGCAATCAGCCCCAGCATTTT.

This clone was counted a few times. The chain has TRBV11-2 and TRBJ2-7; weak D call: TRBD2 (6 bases). Germline V gives CDR1 SGHAT, CDR2 FQNNGV. Trimming took 0 bases from V and 3 from J, leaving 21 bases between them. CDR3 length: 18 amino acids. DNA for the CDR3: TGTGCCAGCAGCTTAGAACCGGCTCGCGGGGAGAGGGGCTACGAGCAGTACTTC. Its protein is CASSLEPARGERGYEQYF.

The V and J genes are TRBV5-4 and TRBJ1-2; no definite D call. Trimming stripped 3 bases from V and 2 bases from J, with 14 bases between. CDR1 and CDR2 from the germline V gene are SGHNT and YYREEE (reference sequence). The CDR3 runs 15 residues. CDR3 residues: CASSSPSGGNYGYTF. Written as DNA, the CDR3 is TGTGCCAGCAGCTCCCCAAGCGGAGGGAACTATGGCTACACCTTC.